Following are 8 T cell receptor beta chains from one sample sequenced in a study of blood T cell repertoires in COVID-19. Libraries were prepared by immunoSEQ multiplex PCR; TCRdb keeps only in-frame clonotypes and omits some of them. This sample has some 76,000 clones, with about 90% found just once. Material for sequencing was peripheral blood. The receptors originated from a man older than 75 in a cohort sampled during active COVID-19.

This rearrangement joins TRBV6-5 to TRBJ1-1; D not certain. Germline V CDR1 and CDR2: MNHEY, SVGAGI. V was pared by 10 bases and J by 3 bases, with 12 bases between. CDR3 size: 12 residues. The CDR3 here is CATREVDTEAFF. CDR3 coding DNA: TGTGCCACTCGGGAGGTCGACACTGAAGCTTTCTTT.

CDR3: CASSPTQGDSPLHF. Here the CDR3 DNA reads TGTGCCAGCAGCCCTACCCAGGGGGATTCACCCCTCCACTTT. The V and J genes are TRBV7-6 and TRBJ1-6; 7 positions match TRBD1. CDR3 length: 14 amino acids. Looked up from germline, CDR1 is SGHVS and CDR2 is FNYEAQ. V shed 5 bases and J 8 bases; nucleotides not matched to a gene: 6.

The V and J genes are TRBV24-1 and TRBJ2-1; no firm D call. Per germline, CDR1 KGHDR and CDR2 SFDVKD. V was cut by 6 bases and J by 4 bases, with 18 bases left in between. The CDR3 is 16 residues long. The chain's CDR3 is CATSPGWSELYNEQFF. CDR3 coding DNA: TGTGCCACCAGTCCGGGTTGGTCGGAATTGTACAATGAGCAGTTCTTC.

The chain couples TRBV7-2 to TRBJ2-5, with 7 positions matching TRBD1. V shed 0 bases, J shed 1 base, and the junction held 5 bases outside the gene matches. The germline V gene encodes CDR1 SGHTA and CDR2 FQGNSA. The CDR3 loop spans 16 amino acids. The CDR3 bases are TGTGCCAGCAGCTTAGCAACAGGGGCAACCCAAGAGACCCAGTACTTC. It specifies CASSLATGATQETQYF.

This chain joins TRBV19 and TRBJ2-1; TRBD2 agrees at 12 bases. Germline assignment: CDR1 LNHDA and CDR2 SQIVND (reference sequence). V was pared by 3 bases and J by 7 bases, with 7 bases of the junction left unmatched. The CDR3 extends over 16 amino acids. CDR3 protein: CASSIFRLAGGNEQFF. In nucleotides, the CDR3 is TGTGCCAGTAGTATTTTCCGTCTAGCGGGGGGGAATGAGCAGTTCTTC. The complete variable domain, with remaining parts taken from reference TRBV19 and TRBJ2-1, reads DGGITQSPKYLFRKEGQNVTLSCEQNLNHDAMYWYRQDPGQGLRLIYYSQIVNDFQKGDIAEGYSVSREKKESFPLTVTSAQKNPTAFYLCASSIFRLAGGNEQFFGPGTRLTVL.

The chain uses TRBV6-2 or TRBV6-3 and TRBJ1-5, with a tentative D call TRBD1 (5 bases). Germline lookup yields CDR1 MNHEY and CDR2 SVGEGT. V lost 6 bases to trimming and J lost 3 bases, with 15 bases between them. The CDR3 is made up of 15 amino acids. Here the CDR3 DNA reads TGTGCCAGCAGCTCAGGGTCCCGATTCAATCAGCCCCAGCATTTT. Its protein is CASSSGSRFNQPQHF.

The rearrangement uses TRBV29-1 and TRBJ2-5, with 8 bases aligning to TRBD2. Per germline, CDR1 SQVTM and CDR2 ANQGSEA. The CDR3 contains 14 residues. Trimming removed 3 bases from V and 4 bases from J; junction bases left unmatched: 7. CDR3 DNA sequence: TGCAGCGTTGACGGACGGGGGGGTCTAGAGACCCAGTACTTC. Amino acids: CSVDGRGGLETQYF. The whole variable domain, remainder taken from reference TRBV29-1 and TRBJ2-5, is SAVISQKPSRDICQRGTSLTIQCQVDSQVTMMFWYRQQPGQSLTLIATANQGSEATYESGFVIDKFPISRPNLTFSTLTVSNMSPEDSSIYLCSVDGRGGLETQYFGPGTRLLVL.

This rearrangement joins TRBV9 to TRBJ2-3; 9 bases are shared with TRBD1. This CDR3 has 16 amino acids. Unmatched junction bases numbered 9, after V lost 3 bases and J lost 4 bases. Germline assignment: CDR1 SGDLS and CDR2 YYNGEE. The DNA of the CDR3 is TGTGCCAGCAGCGCTACAGGGGGCTCGAGGGCAGATACGCAGTATTTT. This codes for CASSATGGSRADTQYF.